Below are 8 T cell receptor beta chains sequenced from a single sample in a study of blood T cell repertoires in COVID-19. Method: immunoSEQ multiplex PCR; TCRdb's copy keeps in-frame clones and lacks some. This sample carries tens of thousands of clones, 78% of them seen once, and the ten largest clones take about a sixth. Sequencing was performed on peripheral blood. These receptors originate from a human donor in a cohort sampled during active COVID-19.

CDR3 sequence: CATSRGTGTGGNIQYF. The CDR3 DNA follows: TGTGCCACCAGCAGAGGGACCGGGACAGGGGGAAACATTCAGTACTTC. The chain joins TRBV15 to TRBJ2-4, with TRBD1 matching over 11 bases. CDR1 is LNHNV and CDR2 is YYDKDF in the germline V gene (reference sequence). The trim removed 1 base at V and 6 bases at J, leaving 5 bases unmatched. The CDR3 runs to 16 residues. Filled out from reference TRBV15 and TRBJ2-4, the complete variable domain reads DAMVIQNPRYQVTQFGKPVTLSCSQTLNHNVMYWYQQKSSQAPKLLFHYYDKDFNNEADTPDNFQSRRPNTSFCFLDIRSPGLGDTAMYLCATSRGTGTGGNIQYFGAGTRLSVL.

The chain couples TRBV5-1 to TRBJ1-1; TRBD1 matches 9 bases. The germline CDR1 and CDR2 sequences are SGHRS and YFSETQ. V lost 5 bases and J lost 1; bases outside the gene matches: 0. The CDR3 is 13 amino acids. CDR3 amino acids: CASRQGANTEAFF. CDR3 sequence (DNA): TGCGCCAGCAGACAGGGGGCGAACACTGAAGCTTTCTTT.

The chain recombines TRBV7-3 with TRBJ1-1; D is possibly TRBD1 (6 bases). This CDR3 is 14 amino acids long. Per the germline V gene, CDR1 is SGHTA and CDR2 is FQGTGA. V was clipped by 1 base and J by 4 bases, with 10 bases between them. The CDR3: CASSLMGAGTEAFF. The CDR3 DNA reads TGTGCCAGCAGCTTAATGGGGGCGGGCACTGAAGCTTTCTTT.

In regard to this clone: Since a much larger clone is just one base distant, this may be a read error. This sequence joins TRBV7-7 and TRBJ2-1; a weak D match, TRBD2 (6 bases). CDR1 SSHAT and CDR2 FNYEAQ come from the germline V gene (reference sequence). The CDR3 consists of 13 residues. Trimming cost V 1 base and J 7 bases, with 8 bases left between them. CDR3 DNA: TGTGCCAGCAGCTTAGTCGGGGGTAATGAGCAGTTCTTC. It yields the protein CASSLVGGNEQFF.

This chain joins TRBV5-1 and TRBJ2-1; 11 bases match TRBD2. With 3 bases clipped from V and 7 bases from J, the junction kept 6 bases outside the gene matches. The CDR3 is 15 residues long. The germline V gene encodes CDR1 SGHRS and CDR2 YFSETQ. CDR3 loop: CASSSTSGRDNEQFF. In DNA, the CDR3 is TGCGCCAGCAGCTCCACTAGCGGGAGAGATAATGAGCAGTTCTTC.

The CDR3 DNA follows: TGTGCCAGTAGTATATCAGGTACTGCTGGAAACACCATATATTTT. As protein: CASSISGTAGNTIYF. The chain links TRBV19 to TRBJ1-3; D ambiguous. Germline V gene lookup returns CDR1 LNHDA and CDR2 SQIVND (reference sequence). The CDR3 extends over 15 amino acids. The ends were cut back, 2 bases at V and 2 bases at J, with 10 bases in the middle.

V is TRBV2 and J is TRBJ2-4; TRBD2 matches 7 bases. V lost 11 bases, J lost 1 base, and 29 bases stayed unmatched. This CDR3 has 21 amino acids. The germline CDR1 and CDR2 sequences are SNHLY and FYNNEI. The CDR3 DNA sequence: TGTGCCTCCGGCCCCGGTCTCCGTGGGCGGGAGACCTCCCGGGCCAAAAACATTCAGTACTTC. Translated: CASGPGLRGRETSRAKNIQYF.

The rearrangement uses TRBV5-1 and TRBJ1-1; a possible D gene is TRBD1 (6 bases). The CDR3 length is 15 residues. The germline CDR1 and CDR2 sequences are SGHRS and YFSETQ. Trimming stripped 4 bases from V and 5 bases from J, with 18 bases between. The DNA of the CDR3 is TGCGCCAGCAGCGCGGCAGGGGCGACAAGGACTGAAGCTTTCTTT. This encodes CASSAAGATRTEAFF.